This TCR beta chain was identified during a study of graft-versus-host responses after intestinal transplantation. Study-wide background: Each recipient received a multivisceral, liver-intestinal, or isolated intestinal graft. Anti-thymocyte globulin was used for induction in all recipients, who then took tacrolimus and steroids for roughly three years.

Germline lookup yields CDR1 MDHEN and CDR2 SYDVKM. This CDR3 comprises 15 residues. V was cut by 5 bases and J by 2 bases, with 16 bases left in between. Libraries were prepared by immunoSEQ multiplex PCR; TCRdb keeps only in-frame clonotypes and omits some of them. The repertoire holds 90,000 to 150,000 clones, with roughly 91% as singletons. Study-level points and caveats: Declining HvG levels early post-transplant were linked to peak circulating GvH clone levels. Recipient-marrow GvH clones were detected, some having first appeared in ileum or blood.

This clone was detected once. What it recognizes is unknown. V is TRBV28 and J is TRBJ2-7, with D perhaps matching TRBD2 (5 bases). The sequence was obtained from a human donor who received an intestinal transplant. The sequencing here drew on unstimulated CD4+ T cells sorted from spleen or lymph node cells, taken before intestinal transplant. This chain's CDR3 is CASSLVAGGAYEQYF. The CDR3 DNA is TGTGCCAGCAGTCTCGTCGCGGGTGGGGCCTACGAGCAGTACTTC.